This TCR beta chain came from a study of cytomegalovirus exposure and HLA in healthy donors. This clone was counted only a few times. In germline, CDR1 is SGHRS, CDR2 YFSETQ. V was pared by 4 bases and J by 2 bases, with 12 bases of the junction left unmatched. The CDR3 consists of 17 residues. Primers: 60 Vbeta forward and 13 Jbeta reverse. Clones were sequenced by immunoSEQ multiplex PCR, and TCRdb holds only the in-frame ones, with some missing. The sample lists about 190,000 clones; 85% were seen once. The chain carries TRBV5-1 and TRBJ2-3; TRBD2 matches 8 bases. This TCR was recovered from a boy between 2 and 10 years old in good health and CMV-seronegative. Material: PBMCs. The CDR3 protein is CASSPGGGRVNTDTQYF. CDR3 bases: TGCGCCAGCAGCCCGGGCGGGGGGCGCGTTAACACAGATACGCAGTATTTT.